What follows is one T cell receptor (beta chain) and its context. No antigen is known for it. Produced via immunoSEQ multiplex PCR; TCRdb's table is partial and in-frame only. The table has about 140,000 clones, 89% seen once. This sample is part of a study of T cell responses to AZD1222 COVID-19 vaccine. The wider study: Second-dose intervals near 4 or 12 weeks were combined.

Germline values: CDR1 SGHDN, CDR2 FVKESK. V gave up 1 base and J gave up 4 bases, with 7 bases separating them. This CDR3 contains 14 residues. Study-wide results and limits: With dominance at 160-218 and 743-854, vaccine-associated CD4 TCRs spanned spike. Clonal diversity was possibly underestimated, and white British individuals and females predominated among donors.

The chain recombines TRBV14 with TRBJ2-2; either TRBD1 or TRBD2 may supply D (5 bases each). This clonotype originated in an adult in good health. The sequences come from peripheral blood, collected on day 0 of AZD1222 vaccination. CDR3 residues: CASSQVGVTGELFF. The CDR3 DNA follows: TGTGCCAGCAGCCAAGTGGGGGTCACCGGGGAGCTGTTTTTT. Complete variable domain (other parts from reference TRBV14 and TRBJ2-2): EAGVTQFPSHSVIEKGQTVTLRCDPISGHDNLYWYRRVMGKEIKFLLHFVKESKQDESGMPNNRFLAERTGGTYSTLKVQPAELEDSGVYFCASSQVGVTGELFFGEGSRLTVL.